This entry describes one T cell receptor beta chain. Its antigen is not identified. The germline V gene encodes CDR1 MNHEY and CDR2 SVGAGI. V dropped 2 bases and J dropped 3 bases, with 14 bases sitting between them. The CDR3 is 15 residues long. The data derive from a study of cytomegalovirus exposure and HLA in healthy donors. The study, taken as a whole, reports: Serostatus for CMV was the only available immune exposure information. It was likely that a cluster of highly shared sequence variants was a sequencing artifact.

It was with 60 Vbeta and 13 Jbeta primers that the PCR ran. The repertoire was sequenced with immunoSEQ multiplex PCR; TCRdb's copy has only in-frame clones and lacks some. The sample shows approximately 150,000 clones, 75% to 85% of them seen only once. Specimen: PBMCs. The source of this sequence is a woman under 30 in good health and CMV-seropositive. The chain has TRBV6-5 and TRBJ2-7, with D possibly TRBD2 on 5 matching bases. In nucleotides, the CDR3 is TGTGCCAGCAGTTACGGCCTAGCCCCCCTCTACGAGCAGTACTTC. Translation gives CASSYGLAPLYEQYF.